This note documents a single T cell receptor beta chain sequence. Profiled with immunoSEQ multiplex PCR; TCRdb holds only in-frame clones, not every one. In the table there are roughly 490,000 clones, about 79% of which are singletons. There are 20 residues in the CDR3. Germline V gives CDR1 SGDLS, CDR2 YYNGEE. V was pared by 4 bases and J by 4 bases, with 15 bases of the junction left unmatched. The sample belongs to a study of shared clonotypes between healthy human individuals. Sequenced material: PBMCs. The rearrangement links TRBV9 to TRBJ2-1; 15 positions match TRBD2. The TCR originated in a middle-aged woman in good health. Some clones in this sample may be carry-over from other donors' samples. DNA of the CDR3: TGTGCCAGCAGCCCTCAACCGGGACTAGCGGGAGGTAGCGATTACAATGAGCAGTTCTTC. It yields the protein CASSPQPGLAGGSDYNEQFF.